The sequence of this T cell receptor beta chain was determined in a study of siplizumab effects on memory and regulatory T cells. After removal of 5 bases from V and 12 bases from J, the junction contained 12 bases not matched to a gene. From germline, CDR1 is SGHNT and CDR2 YENEEA. CDR3 length equals 15 residues. This table comes from immunoSEQ multiplex PCR, and its TCRdb copy is limited to in-frame clones, with some not included. The data contain under 110,000 clones, about 90% of them singletons. What was sequenced was non-Treg CD4+ T cells sorted from blood. The clonotype was recovered from a human donor in good health. The rearrangement joins TRBV11-3 to TRBJ2-1; 11 nucleotides align to TRBD2. CDR3 sequence reads: CASSPRTSGSFGQFF. The CDR3 DNA sequence: TGTGCCAGCAGCCCCAGAACTAGCGGGAGTTTTGGGCAGTTCTTC.